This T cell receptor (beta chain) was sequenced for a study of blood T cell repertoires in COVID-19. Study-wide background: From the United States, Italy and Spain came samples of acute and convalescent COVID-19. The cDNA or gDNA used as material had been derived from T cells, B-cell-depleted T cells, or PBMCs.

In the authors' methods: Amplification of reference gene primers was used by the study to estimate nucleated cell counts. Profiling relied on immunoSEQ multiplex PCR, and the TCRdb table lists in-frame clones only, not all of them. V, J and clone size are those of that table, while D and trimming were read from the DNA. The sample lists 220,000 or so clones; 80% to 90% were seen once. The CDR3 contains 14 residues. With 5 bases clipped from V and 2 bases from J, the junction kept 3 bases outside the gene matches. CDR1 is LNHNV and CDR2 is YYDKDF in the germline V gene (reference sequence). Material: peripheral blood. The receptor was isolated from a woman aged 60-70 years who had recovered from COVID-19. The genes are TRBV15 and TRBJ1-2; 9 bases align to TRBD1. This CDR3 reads CATSRDRVNYGYTF. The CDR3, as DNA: TGTGCCACCAGCCGGGACAGGGTGAACTATGGCTACACCTTC. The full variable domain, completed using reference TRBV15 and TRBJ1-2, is DAMVIQNPRYQVTQFGKPVTLSCSQTLNHNVMYWYQQKSSQAPKLLFHYYDKDFNNEADTPDNFQSRRPNTSFCFLDIRSPGLGDTAMYLCATSRDRVNYGYTFGSGTRLTVV.